Presented here are 8 T cell receptor beta chains from one specimen sequenced in a study of OX40 agonist ivuxolimab in advanced cancers. Here immunoSEQ multiplex PCR was the method, and the copy in TCRdb shows in-frame clones only, minus some. Of about 48,000 clones in the sample, 80% to 95% are singletons; the top ten hold more than 6.5%. This sample comprised CD4+ or CD8+ T cells sorted from blood, obtained in a trial of the OX40 agonist ivuxolimab. The source of these receptors is an adult with an advanced solid tumor such as melanoma, head and neck, liver or kidney cancer.

The rearrangement joins TRBV19 to TRBJ1-1; 7 bases map to TRBD1. CDR1 is LNHDA, CDR2 SQIVND, per germline (reference sequence). Trimming removed 2 bases from V and 5 bases from J; junction bases left unmatched: 14. The CDR3 extends over 17 amino acids. CDR3 protein: CASSIWATGTELTEAFF. The CDR3 nucleotides are TGTGCCAGTAGTATATGGGCGACAGGGACGGAATTGACTGAAGCTTTCTTT. Drawing the rest from reference TRBV19 and TRBJ1-1, the complete variable domain is DGGITQSPKYLFRKEGQNVTLSCEQNLNHDAMYWYRQDPGQGLRLIYYSQIVNDFQKGDIAEGYSVSREKKESFPLTVTSAQKNPTAFYLCASSIWATGTELTEAFFGQGTRLTVV.

With respect to this clone: The same CDR3 arises from other DNA sequences in this sample as well. This rearrangement joins TRBV19 to TRBJ2-5; no firm D call. Germline values: CDR1 LNHDA, CDR2 SQIVND (reference sequence). The CDR3 is made up of 12 amino acids. V was pared by 3 bases and J by 1 base, with 3 bases between. The CDR3 DNA reads TGTGCCAGTAGTATTGGCCAAGAGACCCAGTACTTC. It encodes CASSIGQETQYF.

The rearrangement links TRBV5-1 to TRBJ2-1; D not certain. CDR1 is SGHRS, CDR2 YFSETQ, per germline. V lost 0 bases and J 8 bases, leaving 12 bases between the germline ends. This CDR3 spans 14 amino acids. The CDR3 sequence is CASSLVADGDEQFF. In nucleotides, the CDR3 is TGCGCCAGCAGCTTGGTAGCAGATGGGGATGAGCAGTTCTTC.

The V call is TRBV4-1, the J call TRBJ1-4; 7 bases match TRBD1. The V gene's germline CDR1 is MGHRA and CDR2 YSYEKL. This CDR3 region has 15 residues. The junction had 7 bases not matched to a gene; V was cut back by 4 bases and J by 5 bases. CDR3 nucleotide sequence: TGCGCCAGCAGCCTCAAACAGGGGAGGAATGAAAAACTGTTTTTT. It is translated as CASSLKQGRNEKLFF.

The chain has TRBV7-9 and TRBJ2-2; the D is unclear. Germline CDR1 reads SEHNR; CDR2 reads FQNEAQ (reference sequence). V lost 0 bases to trimming and J lost 9 bases, with 8 bases between them. This CDR3 is 13 amino acids long. This CDR3 reads CASSLAASRELFF. The CDR3 DNA reads TGTGCCAGCAGCTTAGCGGCTTCTAGGGAGCTGTTTTTT.

The CDR3 loop is CASLSGGTEAFF. CDR3 sequence (DNA): TGTGCCAGCCTAAGTGGGGGCACTGAAGCTTTCTTT. This sequence joins TRBV19 and TRBJ1-1; D possibly corresponds to TRBD1 (5 bases). V lost 9 bases, J lost 4 bases, and 12 bases lay in between. The V gene's germline CDR1 is LNHDA and CDR2 SQIVND (reference sequence). There are 12 residues in the CDR3. Supplemented by reference TRBV19 and TRBJ1-1, the full variable domain reads DGGITQSPKYLFRKEGQNVTLSCEQNLNHDAMYWYRQDPGQGLRLIYYSQIVNDFQKGDIAEGYSVSREKKESFPLTVTSAQKNPTAFYLCASLSGGTEAFFGQGTRLTVV.

The chain carries TRBV6-1 and TRBJ1-5, with a tentative D call TRBD1 (6 bases). This CDR3 has 17 amino acids. Per germline, CDR1 MNHNS and CDR2 SASEGT. V was trimmed by 2 bases and J by 0 bases, leaving 14 bases between them. The CDR3 nucleotides read TGTGCCAGCAGTGAACTACAGGGTGGGTATAGCAATCAGCCCCAGCATTTT. The encoded protein is CASSELQGGYSNQPQHF.

The chain links TRBV7-8 to TRBJ2-3, with 8 bases matching TRBD1. V was clipped by 5 bases and J by 4 bases; unmatched bases: 8. Germline V gene lookup returns CDR1 SGHVS and CDR2 FQNEAQ. CDR3 length: 15 residues. The CDR3 spells CASSPAGGHSDTQYF. Here the CDR3 DNA reads TGTGCCAGCAGCCCTGCAGGGGGCCATTCAGATACGCAGTATTTT.